The sequence of this T cell receptor (beta chain) was determined in a study of blood T cell repertoires in COVID-19. About the research overall: Sites across the United States, Italy and Spain contributed samples from acute and convalescent COVID-19. Sample material is recorded as cDNA or gDNA derived from T cells, B-cell-depleted T cells, or PBMCs.

Original methodology: Reference gene primer amplification gave estimated nucleated cell counts. Assay used: immunoSEQ multiplex PCR; TCRdb lists only in-frame clones, some missing. The V and J calls and clone size are taken from that table; D and trimming were inferred from the DNA. The sample holds under 40,000 clones, 75% to 90% seen once. V was trimmed by 3 bases and J by 3 bases, leaving 14 bases between them. Per the germline V gene, CDR1 is KGHSH and CDR2 is LQKENI. CDR3 length: 15 amino acids. Material: peripheral blood. The sequence derives from a human donor with acute or convalescent COVID-19. The donor label of this sample is uncertain. V is TRBV18 and J is TRBJ1-2, with D hard to call. Written as DNA, the CDR3 is TGTGCCAGCTCACCGACTTCAGAAAGTGACTATGGCTACACCTTC. Protein product: CASSPTSESDYGYTF.